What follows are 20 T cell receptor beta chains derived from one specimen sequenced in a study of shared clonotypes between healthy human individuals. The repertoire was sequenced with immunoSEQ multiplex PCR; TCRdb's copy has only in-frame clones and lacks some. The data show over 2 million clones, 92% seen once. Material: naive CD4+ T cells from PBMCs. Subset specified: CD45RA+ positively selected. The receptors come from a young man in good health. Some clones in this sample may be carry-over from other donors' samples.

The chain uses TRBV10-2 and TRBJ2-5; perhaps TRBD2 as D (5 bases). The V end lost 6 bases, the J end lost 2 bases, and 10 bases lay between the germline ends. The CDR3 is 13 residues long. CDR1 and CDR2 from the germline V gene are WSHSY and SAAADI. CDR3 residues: CASREDTQETQYF. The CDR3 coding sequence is TGCGCCAGCAGGGAGGATACACAAGAGACCCAGTACTTC.

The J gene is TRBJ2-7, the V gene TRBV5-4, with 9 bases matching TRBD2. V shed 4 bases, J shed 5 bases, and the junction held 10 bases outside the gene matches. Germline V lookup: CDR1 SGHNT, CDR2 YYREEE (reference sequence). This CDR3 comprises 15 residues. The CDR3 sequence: CASSSKAGGPNEQYF. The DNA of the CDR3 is TGTGCCAGCAGCAGTAAGGCGGGAGGGCCTAACGAGCAGTACTTC.

CDR3 loop: CASSGSSETQYF. The CDR3, as DNA: TGTGCCAGCAGTGGGTCTTCGGAGACCCAGTACTTC. The chain uses TRBV2 and TRBJ2-5; D remains ambiguous. The V and J ends lost 4 bases and 5 bases respectively, with 8 bases between them. The CDR3 contains 12 residues. Germline CDR1 and CDR2: SNHLY and FYNNEI.

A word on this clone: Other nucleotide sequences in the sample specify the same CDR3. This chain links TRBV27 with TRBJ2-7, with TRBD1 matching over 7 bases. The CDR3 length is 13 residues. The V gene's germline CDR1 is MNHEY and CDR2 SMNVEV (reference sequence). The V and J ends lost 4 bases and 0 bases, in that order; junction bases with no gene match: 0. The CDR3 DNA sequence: TGTGCCAGCAGTTGGACAGGCTCCTACGAGCAGTACTTC. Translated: CASSWTGSYEQYF.

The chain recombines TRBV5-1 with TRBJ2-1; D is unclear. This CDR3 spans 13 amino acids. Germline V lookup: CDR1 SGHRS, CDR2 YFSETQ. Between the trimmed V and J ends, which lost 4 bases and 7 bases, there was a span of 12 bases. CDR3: CASSTQTENEQFF. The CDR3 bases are TGCGCCAGCAGCACACAGACGGAAAATGAGCAGTTCTTC. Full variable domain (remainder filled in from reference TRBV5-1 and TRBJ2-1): KAGVTQTPRYLIKTRGQQVTLSCSPISGHRSVSWYQQTPGQGLQFLFEYFSETQRNKGNFPGRFSGRQFSNSRSEMNVSTLELGDSALYLCASSTQTENEQFFGPGTRLTVL.

CDR3 region: CARSHWEGAFNEKLFF. Written as DNA, the CDR3 is TGTGCCAGAAGCCATTGGGAGGGGGCCTTTAATGAAAAACTGTTTTTT. The chain uses TRBV5-3 and TRBJ1-4; 7 nucleotides match TRBD1. TRBV5-3 is reported as an ORF; its role is uncertain. V lost 4 bases and J lost 4; bases outside the gene matches: 10. The CDR3 loop spans 16 amino acids.

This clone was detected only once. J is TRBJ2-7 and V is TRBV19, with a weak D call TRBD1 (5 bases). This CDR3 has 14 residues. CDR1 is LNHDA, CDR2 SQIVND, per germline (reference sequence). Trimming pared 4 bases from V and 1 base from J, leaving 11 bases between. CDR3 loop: CASSSSGYSYEQYF. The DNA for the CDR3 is TGTGCCAGTAGTAGCTCAGGGTATTCCTACGAGCAGTACTTC.

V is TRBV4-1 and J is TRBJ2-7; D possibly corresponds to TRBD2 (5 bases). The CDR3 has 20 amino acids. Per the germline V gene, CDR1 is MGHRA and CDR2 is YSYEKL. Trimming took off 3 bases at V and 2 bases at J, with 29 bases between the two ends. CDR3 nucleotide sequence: TGCGCCAGCAGCCATTTGTTCCTTAGCACCGACTACCTTAGGACCTACGAGCAGTACTTC. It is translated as CASSHLFLSTDYLRTYEQYF.

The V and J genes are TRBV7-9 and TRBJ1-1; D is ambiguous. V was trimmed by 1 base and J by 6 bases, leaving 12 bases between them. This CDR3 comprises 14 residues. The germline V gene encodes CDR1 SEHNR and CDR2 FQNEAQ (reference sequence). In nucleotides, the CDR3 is TGTGCCAGCAGCTTAGTCGCCGGTTACGCTGAAGCTTTCTTT. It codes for CASSLVAGYAEAFF.

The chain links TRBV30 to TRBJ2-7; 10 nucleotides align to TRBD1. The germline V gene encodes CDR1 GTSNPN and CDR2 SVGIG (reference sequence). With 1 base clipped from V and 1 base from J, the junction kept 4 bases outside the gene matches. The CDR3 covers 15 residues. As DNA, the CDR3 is TGTGCCTGGAGTGCCGACAGGGGGCTATCCTACGAGCAGTACTTC. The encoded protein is CAWSADRGLSYEQYF.

CDR3 DNA: TGTGCCAGCAGCTTGGGGACTCACCCGCCCACAGATACGCAGTATTTT. Translated: CASSLGTHPPTDTQYF. This rearrangement joins TRBV5-6 to TRBJ2-3, with TRBD2 as a possible D gene (5 bases). Germline-derived CDR1 and CDR2 are SGHDT and YYEEEE. Trimming took 0 bases from V and 2 from J, leaving 13 bases between them. The CDR3 runs to 16 residues.

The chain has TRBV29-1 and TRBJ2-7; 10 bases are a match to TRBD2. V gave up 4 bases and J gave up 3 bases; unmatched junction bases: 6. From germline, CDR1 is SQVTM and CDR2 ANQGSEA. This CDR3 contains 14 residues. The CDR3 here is CSVGRTSGYYEQYF. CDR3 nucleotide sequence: TGCAGCGTTGGGCGGACTAGCGGATACTACGAGCAGTACTTC.

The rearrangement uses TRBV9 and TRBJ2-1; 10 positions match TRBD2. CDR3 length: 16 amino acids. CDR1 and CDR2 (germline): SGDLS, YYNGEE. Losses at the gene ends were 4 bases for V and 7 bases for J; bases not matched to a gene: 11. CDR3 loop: CASSPALAGDVNEQFF. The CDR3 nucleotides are TGTGCCAGCAGCCCAGCTCTAGCGGGAGATGTTAATGAGCAGTTCTTC.

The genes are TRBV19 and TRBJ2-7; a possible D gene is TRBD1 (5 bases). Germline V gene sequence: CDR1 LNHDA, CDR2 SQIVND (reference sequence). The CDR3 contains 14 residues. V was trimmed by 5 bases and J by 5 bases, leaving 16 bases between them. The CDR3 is CASSLSIRGHEQYF. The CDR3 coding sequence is TGTGCCAGTAGTCTTAGCATAAGGGGCCACGAGCAGTACTTC. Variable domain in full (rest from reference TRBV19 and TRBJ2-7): DGGITQSPKYLFRKEGQNVTLSCEQNLNHDAMYWYRQDPGQGLRLIYYSQIVNDFQKGDIAEGYSVSREKKESFPLTVTSAQKNPTAFYLCASSLSIRGHEQYFGPGTRLTVT.

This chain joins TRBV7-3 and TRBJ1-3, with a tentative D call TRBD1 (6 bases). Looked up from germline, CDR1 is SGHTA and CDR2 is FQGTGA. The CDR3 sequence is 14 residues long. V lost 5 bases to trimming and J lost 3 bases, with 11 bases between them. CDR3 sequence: CASSRGAGGNTIYF. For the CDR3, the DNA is TGTGCCAGCAGCCGGGGGGCTGGTGGAAACACCATATATTTT.

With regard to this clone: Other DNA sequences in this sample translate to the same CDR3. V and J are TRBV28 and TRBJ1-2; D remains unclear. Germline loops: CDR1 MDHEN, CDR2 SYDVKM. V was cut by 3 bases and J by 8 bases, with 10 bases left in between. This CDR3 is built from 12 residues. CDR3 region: CASSLWGEGYTF. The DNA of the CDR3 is TGTGCCAGCAGTTTGTGGGGAGAGGGCTACACCTTC.

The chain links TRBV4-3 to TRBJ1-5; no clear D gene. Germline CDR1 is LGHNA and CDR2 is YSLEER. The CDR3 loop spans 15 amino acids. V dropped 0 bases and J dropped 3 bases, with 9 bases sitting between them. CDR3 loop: CASSQDLGPNQPQHF. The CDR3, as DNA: TGCGCCAGCAGCCAAGATTTAGGCCCCAATCAGCCCCAGCATTTT.

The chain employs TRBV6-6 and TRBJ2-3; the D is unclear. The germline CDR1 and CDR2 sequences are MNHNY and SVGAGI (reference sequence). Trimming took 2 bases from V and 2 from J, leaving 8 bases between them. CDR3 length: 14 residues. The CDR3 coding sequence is TGTGCCAGCAGTTACGCACAAGACACAGATACGCAGTATTTT. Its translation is CASSYAQDTDTQYF.

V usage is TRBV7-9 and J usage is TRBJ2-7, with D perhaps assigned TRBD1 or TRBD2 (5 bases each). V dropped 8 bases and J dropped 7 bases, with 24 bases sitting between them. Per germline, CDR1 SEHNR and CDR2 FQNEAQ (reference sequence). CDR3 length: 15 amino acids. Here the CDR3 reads CASAKTGPSFGEQYF. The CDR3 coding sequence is TGTGCCAGCGCAAAAACGGGACCCAGCTTTGGGGAGCAGTACTTC.

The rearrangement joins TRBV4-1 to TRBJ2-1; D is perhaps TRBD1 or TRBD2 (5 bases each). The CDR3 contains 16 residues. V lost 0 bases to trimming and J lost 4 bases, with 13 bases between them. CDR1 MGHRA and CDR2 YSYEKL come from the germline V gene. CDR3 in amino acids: CASSQDWDLLYNEQFF. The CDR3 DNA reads TGCGCCAGCAGCCAAGATTGGGACCTGCTGTACAATGAGCAGTTCTTC.